Below, one T cell receptor (beta chain) is given with its context. This entry comes from a study of blood T cell repertoires in COVID-19. CDR3 length: 16 residues. V was pared by 4 bases and J by 6 bases, with 7 bases of the junction left unmatched. Germline CDR1 is LNHDA and CDR2 is SQIVND (reference sequence). The protocol was immunoSEQ multiplex PCR, while the TCRdb copy is restricted to in-frame clones and leaves out a portion. The data show 55,000 to 75,000 clones, roughly 80% seen once. Enrollment of patients from Seattle took place during active infection, with longitudinal follow-up. The receptor was derived from a man in his sixties with COVID-19, enrolled during active disease. Sequenced material: peripheral blood. This chain uses TRBV19 with TRBJ2-5, with 14 bases lining up with TRBD2. CDR3 loop: CASSTTSGGELKTQYF. The DNA of the CDR3 is TGTGCCAGTAGTACGACTAGCGGGGGGGAATTAAAGACCCAGTACTTC.